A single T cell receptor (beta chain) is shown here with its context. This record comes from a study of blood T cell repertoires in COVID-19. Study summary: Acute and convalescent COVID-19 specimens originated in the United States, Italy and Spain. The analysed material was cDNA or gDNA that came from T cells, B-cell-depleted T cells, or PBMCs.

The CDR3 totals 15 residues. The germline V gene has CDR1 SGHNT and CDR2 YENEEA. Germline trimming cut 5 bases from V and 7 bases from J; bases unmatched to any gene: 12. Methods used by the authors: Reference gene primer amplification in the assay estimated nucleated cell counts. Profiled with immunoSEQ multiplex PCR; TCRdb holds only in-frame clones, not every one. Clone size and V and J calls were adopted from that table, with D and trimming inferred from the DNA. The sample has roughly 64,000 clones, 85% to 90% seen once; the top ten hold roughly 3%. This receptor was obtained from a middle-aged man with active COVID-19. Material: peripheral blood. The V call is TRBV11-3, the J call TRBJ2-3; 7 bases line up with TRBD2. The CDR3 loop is CASSQKAGDPNTQYF. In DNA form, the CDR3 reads TGTGCCAGCAGCCAGAAGGCGGGAGACCCGAATACGCAGTATTTT. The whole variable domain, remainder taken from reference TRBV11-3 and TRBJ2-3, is EAGVVQSPRYKIIEKKQPVAFWCNPISGHNTLYWYLQNLGQGPELLIRYENEEAVDDSQLPKDRFSAERLKGVDSTLKIQPAELGDSAVYLCASSQKAGDPNTQYFGPGTRLTVL.